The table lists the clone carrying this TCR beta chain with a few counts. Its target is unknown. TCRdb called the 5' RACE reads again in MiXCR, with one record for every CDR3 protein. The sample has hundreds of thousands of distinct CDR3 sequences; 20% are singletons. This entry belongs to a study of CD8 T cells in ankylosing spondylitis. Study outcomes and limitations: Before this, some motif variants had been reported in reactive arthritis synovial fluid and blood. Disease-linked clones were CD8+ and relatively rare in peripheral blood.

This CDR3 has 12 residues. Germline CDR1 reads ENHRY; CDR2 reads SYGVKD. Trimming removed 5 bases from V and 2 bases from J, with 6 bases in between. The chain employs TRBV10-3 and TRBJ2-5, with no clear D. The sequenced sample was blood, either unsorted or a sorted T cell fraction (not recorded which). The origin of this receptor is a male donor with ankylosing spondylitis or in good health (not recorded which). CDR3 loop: CAISRQQETQYF. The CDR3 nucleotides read TGTGCCATCAGTCGTCAGCAAGAGACCCAGTACTTC.